The next 5 T cell receptor beta chains were all read from a single sample in a study of post-analysis software for immune sequencing data. Study-level findings and limits: Controls showed lower frequencies than patients for five TRBV segments, and TRBV5-6, TRBV5-1 and TRBV20-1 were among these.

These receptors are not linked to any known antigen. Unique-molecular-identifier-tagged TCR beta cDNA libraries were used. TCRdb reprocessed the PCR reads with MiXCR, giving one entry per CDR3 protein. The data show approximately 660,000 distinct CDR3 sequences, over 45% seen once. What was sequenced was blood. These receptor sequences come from a girl aged 2 to 9 with multiple sclerosis.

The rearrangement links TRBV6-5 to TRBJ2-1; the D gene could be TRBD1 or TRBD2 (6 bases each). Per the germline V gene, CDR1 is MNHEY and CDR2 is SVGAGI. The CDR3 has 18 residues. V lost 2 bases and J lost 5, with 22 bases in between. The DNA for the CDR3 is TGTGCCAGCAGTTACGGGGGGCGGGTAGTAAATTTAGACAATGAGCAGTTCTTC. Translation gives CASSYGGRVVNLDNEQFF.

The V and J genes are TRBV3-1 and TRBJ2-1; 7 positions agree with TRBD1. Germline CDR1 reads LGHDT; CDR2 reads YNNKEL (reference sequence). This CDR3 is 13 amino acids long. V shed 3 bases and J 8 bases; nucleotides not matched to a gene: 4. The DNA of the CDR3 is TGTGCCAGCAGCCATAGAGACAGGGATGAGCAGTTCTTC. Protein: CASSHRDRDEQFF.

The table lists this clonotype with a count of one. V usage is TRBV2 and J usage is TRBJ2-3; 11 nucleotides align to TRBD2. The V gene's germline CDR1 is SNHLY and CDR2 FYNNEI. The CDR3 has 16 amino acids. The V gene end was trimmed by 4 bases and the J gene end by 6 bases; junction bases not matched to a gene: 9. This chain's CDR3 is CASSVPTSGGPDTQYF. CDR3 nucleotide sequence: TGTGCCAGCAGTGTCCCAACTAGCGGGGGACCCGATACGCAGTATTTT.

This chain joins TRBV5-1 and TRBJ2-3, with TRBD2 as a possible D gene (6 bases). The V end lost 1 base, the J end lost 4 bases, and 10 bases lay between the germline ends. This CDR3 region has 14 residues. Germline CDR1 SGHRS, CDR2 YFSETQ. The CDR3, as DNA: TGCGCCAGCAGCTTGTTGTGGGAGGCAGATACGCAGTATTTT. This encodes CASSLLWEADTQYF.

This chain connects TRBV6-1 to TRBJ2-1; 10 positions agree with TRBD2. Germline loops: CDR1 MNHNS, CDR2 SASEGT. V trimming: 6 bases; J trimming: 8 bases; junction bases outside the gene matches: 7. This CDR3 comprises 14 residues. The DNA of the CDR3 is TGTGCCAGCAGGACTAGCGGGTTTGGCGATGAGCAGTTCTTC. Amino acids: CASRTSGFGDEQFF.